The next 3 T cell receptor beta chains were all read from a single sample in a study of CD8+CD57+ T cells in acquired aplastic anemia. Genomic DNA provided the template from which TCR beta VDJ and CDR3 profiles were obtained. From the reads, TCRdb called clonotypes with MiXCR, one entry per CDR3 protein. Here the sample spans about 80,000 distinct CDR3 sequences, over 35% being singletons. The sequenced sample was sorted CD4+, CD8+, or CD8+CD57+ T cells (not recorded which) from PBMCs. These receptors all come from a human donor in good health, serving as a control.

Concerning this clonotype itself: This may arise from a read error, as a much more abundant clone is one base away. For the CDR3, the DNA is TGTGCCAGCAGCTTGGCAGGGGAAGGTAATTCACCCCTCCACTTT. As protein: CASSLAGEGNSPLHF. The chain has TRBV5-4 and TRBJ1-6; a possible D gene is TRBD1 (6 bases). The CDR3 spans 15 residues. Germline V lookup: CDR1 SGHNT, CDR2 YYREEE (reference sequence). V was shortened by 0 bases and J by 6 bases, with 10 bases between the two germline ends.

V and J are TRBV7-4 and TRBJ1-1; D is perhaps TRBD1 (5 bases). CDR3 length equals 13 residues. V lost 1 base, J lost 6 bases, and 9 bases lay in between. Germline CDR1 and CDR2: SGHVT and SQSDAQ. The CDR3 reads CASSLVAGPEAFF. CDR3 sequence (DNA): TGTGCCAGCAGCTTAGTAGCGGGGCCTGAAGCTTTCTTT.

The J gene is TRBJ2-3, the V gene TRBV25-1; D possibly corresponds to TRBD2 (6 bases). Germline assignment: CDR1 MGHDK and CDR2 SYGVNS. This CDR3 spans 15 amino acids. V shed 6 bases and J shed 2 bases, with 15 bases lying between them. CDR3 DNA sequence: TGTGCCAGCAGCCAATCGGACTATTTCACAGATACGCAGTATTTT. Protein sequence: CASSQSDYFTDTQYF.